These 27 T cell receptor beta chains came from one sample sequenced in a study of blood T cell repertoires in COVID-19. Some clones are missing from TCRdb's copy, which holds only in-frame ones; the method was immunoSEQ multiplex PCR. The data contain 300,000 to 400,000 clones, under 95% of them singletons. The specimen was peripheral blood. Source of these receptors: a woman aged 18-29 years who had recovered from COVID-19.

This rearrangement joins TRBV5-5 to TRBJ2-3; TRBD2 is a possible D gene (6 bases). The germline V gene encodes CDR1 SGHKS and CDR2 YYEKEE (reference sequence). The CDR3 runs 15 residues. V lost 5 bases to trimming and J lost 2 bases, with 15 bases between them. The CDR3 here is CASRKPGLSTDTQYF. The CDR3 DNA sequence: TGTGCCAGCAGGAAACCGGGACTTTCCACAGATACGCAGTATTTT.

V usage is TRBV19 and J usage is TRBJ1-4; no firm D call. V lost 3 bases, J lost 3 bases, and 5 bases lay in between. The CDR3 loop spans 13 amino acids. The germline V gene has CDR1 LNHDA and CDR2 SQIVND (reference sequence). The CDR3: CASSIFANEKLFF. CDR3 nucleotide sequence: TGTGCCAGTAGTATCTTTGCTAATGAAAAACTGTTTTTT.

The CDR3 DNA sequence: TGTGCCAGCAGCGCCAGTGCGGCGGGCTACAATGAGCAGTTCTTC. This translates into CASSASAAGYNEQFF. The V gene is TRBV5-6, the J gene TRBJ2-1; D is perhaps TRBD2 (5 bases). The CDR3 covers 15 residues. With 4 bases removed from V and 3 bases from J, the gap between germline ends came to 14 bases. Germline lookup yields CDR1 SGHDT and CDR2 YYEEEE.

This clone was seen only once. The CDR3 region has the DNA TGTGCCAGCAGTAGGCGGGAGGGCGACGAGCAGTACGTC. It codes for CASSRREGDEQYV. V gene TRBV3-1 (or the pseudogene TRBV3-2) combines with J gene TRBJ2-7; 9 nucleotides agree with TRBD2. The germline gives CDR1 LGHDT, CDR2 YNNKEL (reference sequence). V shed 6 bases and J 5 bases; nucleotides not matched to a gene: 5. The CDR3 sequence is 13 residues long.

CDR3 DNA: TGTGCCAGCAGAAAAGATGGACAGAGTTACGAGCAGTACGTC. It specifies CASRKDGQSYEQYV. The V and J genes are TRBV5-5 and TRBJ2-7, with a tentative D call TRBD1 (6 bases). Germline V gives CDR1 SGHKS, CDR2 YYEKEE (reference sequence). V was cut by 5 bases and J by 4 bases, with 16 bases left in between. This CDR3 region has 14 residues.

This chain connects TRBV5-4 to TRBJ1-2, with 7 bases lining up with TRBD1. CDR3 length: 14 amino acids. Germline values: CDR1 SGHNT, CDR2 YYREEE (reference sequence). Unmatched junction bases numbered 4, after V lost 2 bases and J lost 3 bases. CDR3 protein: CASSFRGGDYGYTF. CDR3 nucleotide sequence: TGTGCCAGCAGCTTTCGAGGGGGCGACTATGGCTACACCTTC.

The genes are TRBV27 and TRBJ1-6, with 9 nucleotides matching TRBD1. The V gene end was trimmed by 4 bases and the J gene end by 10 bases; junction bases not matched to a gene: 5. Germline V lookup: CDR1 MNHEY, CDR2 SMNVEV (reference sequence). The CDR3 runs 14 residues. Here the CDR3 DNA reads TGTGCCAGCAGTTACAGGGGGCGGAGGTCACCCCTCCACTTT. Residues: CASSYRGRRSPLHF.

CDR3 nucleotides: TGTGCCAGTAAGAAGACAGCCGGGGAGCTGTTTTTT. This codes for CASKKTAGELFF. The chain links TRBV19 to TRBJ2-2; maybe TRBD1 (5 bases). The germline gives CDR1 LNHDA, CDR2 SQIVND (reference sequence). Trimming cost V 7 bases and J 6 bases, with 9 bases left between them. The CDR3 has 12 residues. Full variable domain (outside the CDR3, taken from reference TRBV19 and TRBJ2-2): DGGITQSPKYLFRKEGQNVTLSCEQNLNHDAMYWYRQDPGQGLRLIYYSQIVNDFQKGDIAEGYSVSREKKESFPLTVTSAQKNPTAFYLCASKKTAGELFFGEGSRLTVL.

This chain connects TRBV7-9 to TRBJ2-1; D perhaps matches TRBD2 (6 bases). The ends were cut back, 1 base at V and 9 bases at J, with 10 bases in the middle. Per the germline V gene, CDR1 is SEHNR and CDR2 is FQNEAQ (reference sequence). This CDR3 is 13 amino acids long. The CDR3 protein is CASSLESGSEQFF. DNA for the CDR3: TGTGCCAGCAGCTTAGAGTCCGGGAGTGAGCAGTTCTTC.

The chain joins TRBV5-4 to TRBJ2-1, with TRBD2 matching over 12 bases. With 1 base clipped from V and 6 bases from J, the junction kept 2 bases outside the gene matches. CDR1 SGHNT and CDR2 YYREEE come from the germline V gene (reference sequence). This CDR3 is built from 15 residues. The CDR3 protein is CASSLILAGGNEQFF. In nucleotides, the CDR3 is TGTGCCAGCAGCTTGATACTAGCGGGAGGCAATGAGCAGTTCTTC.

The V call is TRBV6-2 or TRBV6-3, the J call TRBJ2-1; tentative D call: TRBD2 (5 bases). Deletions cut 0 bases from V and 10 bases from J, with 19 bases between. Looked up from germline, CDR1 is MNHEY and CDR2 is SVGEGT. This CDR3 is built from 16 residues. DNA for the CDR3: TGTGCCAGCAGTTACTCGAGGGTTGCCCTCCCAGGAGAGCAGTTCTTC. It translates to CASSYSRVALPGEQFF.

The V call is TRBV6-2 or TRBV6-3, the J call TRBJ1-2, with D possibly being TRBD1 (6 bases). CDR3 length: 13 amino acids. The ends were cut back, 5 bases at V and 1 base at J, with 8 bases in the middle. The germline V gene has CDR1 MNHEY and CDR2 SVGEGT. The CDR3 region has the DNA TGTGCCAGCAGTCAGGGGATTAACTATGGCTACACCTTC. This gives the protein CASSQGINYGYTF.

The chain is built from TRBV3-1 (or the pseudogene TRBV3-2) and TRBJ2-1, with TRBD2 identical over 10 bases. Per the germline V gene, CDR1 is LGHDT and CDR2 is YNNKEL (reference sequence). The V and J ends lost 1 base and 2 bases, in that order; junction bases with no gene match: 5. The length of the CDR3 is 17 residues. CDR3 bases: TGTGCCAGCAGCCAAGCCCGGACTAGCGGAGCCTACAATGAGCAGTTCTTC. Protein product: CASSQARTSGAYNEQFF.

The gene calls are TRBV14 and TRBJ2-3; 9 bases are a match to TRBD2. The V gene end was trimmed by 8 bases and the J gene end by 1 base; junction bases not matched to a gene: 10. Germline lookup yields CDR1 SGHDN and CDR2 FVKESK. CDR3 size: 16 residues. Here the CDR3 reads CASEGSGSLCTDTQYF. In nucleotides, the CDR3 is TGTGCCAGCGAAGGTAGCGGGAGCCTATGCACAGATACGCAGTATTTT.

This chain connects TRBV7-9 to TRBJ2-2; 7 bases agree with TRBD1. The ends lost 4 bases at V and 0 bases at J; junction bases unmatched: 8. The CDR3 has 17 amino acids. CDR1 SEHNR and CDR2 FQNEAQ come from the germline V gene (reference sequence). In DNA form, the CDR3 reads TGTGCCAGCAGCTCAGGGACAGAGATCGCGAACACCGGGGAGCTGTTTTTT. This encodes CASSSGTEIANTGELFF.

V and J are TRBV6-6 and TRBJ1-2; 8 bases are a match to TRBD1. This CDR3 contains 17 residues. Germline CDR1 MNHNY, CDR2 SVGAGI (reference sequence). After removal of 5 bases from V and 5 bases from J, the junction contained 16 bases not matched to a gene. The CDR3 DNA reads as TGTGCCAGCAGTCCCAGAACCGGGACAGGTACTCCGTATGGCTACACCTTC. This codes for CASSPRTGTGTPYGYTF.

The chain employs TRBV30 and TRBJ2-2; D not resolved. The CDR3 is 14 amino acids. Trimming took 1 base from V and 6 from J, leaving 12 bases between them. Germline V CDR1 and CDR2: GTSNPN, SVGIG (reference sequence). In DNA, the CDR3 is TGTGCCTGGAGTGCCGGAGCCCCACCCGGGGAGCTGTTTTTT. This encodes CAWSAGAPPGELFF.

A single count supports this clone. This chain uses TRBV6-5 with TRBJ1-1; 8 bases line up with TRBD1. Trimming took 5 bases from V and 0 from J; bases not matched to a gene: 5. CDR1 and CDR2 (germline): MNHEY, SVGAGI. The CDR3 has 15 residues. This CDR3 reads CASSTRDRMNTEAFF. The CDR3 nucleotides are TGTGCCAGCAGTACACGGGACAGGATGAACACTGAAGCTTTCTTT.

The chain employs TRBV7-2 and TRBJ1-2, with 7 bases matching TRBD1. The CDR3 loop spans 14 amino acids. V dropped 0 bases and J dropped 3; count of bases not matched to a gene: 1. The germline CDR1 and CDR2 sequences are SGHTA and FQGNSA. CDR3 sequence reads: CASSLAGQDYGYTF. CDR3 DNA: TGTGCCAGCAGCTTAGCTGGACAGGACTATGGCTACACCTTC.

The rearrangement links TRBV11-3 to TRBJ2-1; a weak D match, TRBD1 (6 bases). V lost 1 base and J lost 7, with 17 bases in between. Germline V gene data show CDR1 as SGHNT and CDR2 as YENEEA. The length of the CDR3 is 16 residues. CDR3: CASSLVLLGAKNEQFF. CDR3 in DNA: TGTGCCAGCAGCTTAGTGTTACTGGGGGCTAAAAATGAGCAGTTCTTC.

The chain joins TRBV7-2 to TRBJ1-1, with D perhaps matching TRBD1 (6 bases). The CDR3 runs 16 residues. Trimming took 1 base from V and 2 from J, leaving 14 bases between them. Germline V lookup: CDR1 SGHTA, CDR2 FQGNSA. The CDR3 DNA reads TGTGCCAGCAGCTTAGAGGAGTTGGGGACAAACACTGAAGCTTTCTTT. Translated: CASSLEELGTNTEAFF. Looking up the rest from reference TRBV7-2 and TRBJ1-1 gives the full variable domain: GAGVSQSPSNKVTEKGKDVELRCDPISGHTALYWYRQSLGQGLEFLIYFQGNSAPDKSGLPSDRFSAERTGGSVSTLTIQRTQQEDSAVYLCASSLEELGTNTEAFFGQGTRLTVV.

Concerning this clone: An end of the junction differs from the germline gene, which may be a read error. The CDR3 sequence is CASSWIQGRGEELFF. As DNA, the CDR3 is TGTGCCAGCAGCTGGATACAGGGAAGGGGTGAAGAACTGTTTTTT. V usage is TRBV13 and J usage is TRBJ1-4; tentatively, D is TRBD1 (6 bases). The CDR3 runs 15 residues. In germline, CDR1 is PRHDT, CDR2 FYEKMQ (reference sequence). The complete variable domain, with remaining parts taken from reference TRBV13 and TRBJ1-4, reads AAGVIQSPRHLIKEKRETATLKCYPIPRHDTVYWYQQGPGQDPQFLISFYEKMQSDKGSIPDRFSAQQFSDYHSELNMSSLELGDSALYFCASSWIQGRGEELFFGSGTQLSVL.

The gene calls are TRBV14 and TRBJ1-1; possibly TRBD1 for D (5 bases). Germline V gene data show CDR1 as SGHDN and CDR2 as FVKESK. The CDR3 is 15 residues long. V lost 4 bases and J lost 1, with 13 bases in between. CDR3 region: CASSLTRGGNTEAFF. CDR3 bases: TGTGCCAGCAGCCTCACCCGGGGGGGGAACACTGAAGCTTTCTTT. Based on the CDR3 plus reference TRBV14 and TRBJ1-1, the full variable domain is EAGVTQFPSHSVIEKGQTVTLRCDPISGHDNLYWYRRVMGKEIKFLLHFVKESKQDESGMPNNRFLAERTGGTYSTLKVQPAELEDSGVYFCASSLTRGGNTEAFFGQGTRLTVV.

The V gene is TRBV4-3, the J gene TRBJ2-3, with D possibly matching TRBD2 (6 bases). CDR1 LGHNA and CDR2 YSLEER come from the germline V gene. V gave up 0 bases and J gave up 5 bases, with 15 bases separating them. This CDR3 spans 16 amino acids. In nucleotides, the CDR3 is TGCGCCAGCAGCCAAGATTCCGGGAGAAAAGGAGATACGCAGTATTTT. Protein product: CASSQDSGRKGDTQYF.

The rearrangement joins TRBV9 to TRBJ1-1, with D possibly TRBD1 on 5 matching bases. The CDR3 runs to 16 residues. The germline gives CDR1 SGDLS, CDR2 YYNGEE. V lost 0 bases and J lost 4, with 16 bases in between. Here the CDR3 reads CASSVGRTQGTTEAFF. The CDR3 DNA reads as TGTGCCAGCAGCGTAGGAAGGACACAAGGCACCACTGAAGCTTTCTTT.

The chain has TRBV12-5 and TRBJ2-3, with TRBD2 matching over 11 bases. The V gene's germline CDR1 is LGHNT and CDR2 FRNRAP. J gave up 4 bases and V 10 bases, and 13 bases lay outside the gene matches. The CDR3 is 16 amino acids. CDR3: CATSTSGRYGADTQYF. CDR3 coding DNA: TGTGCTACATCAACTAGCGGGAGATATGGCGCAGATACGCAGTATTTT.

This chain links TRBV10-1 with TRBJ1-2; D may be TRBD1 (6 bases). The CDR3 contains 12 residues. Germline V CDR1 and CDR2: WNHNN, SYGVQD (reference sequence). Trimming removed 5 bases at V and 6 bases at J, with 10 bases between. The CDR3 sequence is CASSPTGNGYTF. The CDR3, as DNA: TGCGCCAGCAGTCCGACAGGAAATGGCTACACCTTC.